This paragraph covers one T cell receptor (beta chain) sequence. Its cognate antigen is unknown. At one end, the junction sequence differs from germline, possibly due to a read error. Other nucleotide sequences from this sample produce the same CDR3. This CDR3 comprises 13 residues. CDR1 SGHAT and CDR2 FQNNGV come from the germline V gene. The source of the sample is a study of metastatic and nonmetastatic thyroid tumors. Turning to the study itself: Across peripheral blood and tumor or nodule tissue samples taken from malignant and benign thyroid patients, the repertoires were compared with one another. Study-level findings and limits: Benign nodules were reported to have significantly lower TCR beta diversity than malignant thyroid tumors, in blood and tumor.

In the authors' workflow: Researchers built a distant-metastasis classifier for papillary thyroid cancer that drew on CDR3 differences across clinicopathological groups. MiXCR was used by TCRdb to re-call the PCR reads. For this entry, the V and J calls and clone size follow TCRdb and not the study's own pipeline. The table lists around 35,000 clones, around 15% of them singletons. Each patient came to thyroid surgery without any prior treatment (of any kind). This chain uses TRBV11-2 with TRBJ1-1; maybe TRBD1 (6 bases). Source material: blood. The TCR was taken from a female donor with papillary thyroid cancer or a benign thyroid nodule (not recorded which). Some clones in this sample may be carry-over from other donors' samples. The chain's CDR3 is CASSRPRGGEAFF. CDR3 DNA: TGCGCCAGCAGTAGGCCCCGGGGGGGCGAAGCTTTCTTT.